The 10 T cell receptor beta chains in this list originate from one sample, sequenced in a study of siplizumab effects on memory and regulatory T cells. Assay: immunoSEQ multiplex PCR; the TCRdb copy retains only in-frame clones and omits some. The repertoire holds nearly 85,000 clones, with 87% as singletons. The sample comprised Tregs sorted from blood. The receptor set was obtained from a human donor in good health.

V is TRBV6-5 and J is TRBJ1-2, with 10 positions matching TRBD1. Trimming took 5 bases from V and 6 from J; bases not matched to a gene: 3. CDR3 length: 13 residues. In germline, CDR1 is MNHEY, CDR2 SVGAGI. This CDR3 is CASSTGQGNGYTF. As DNA, the CDR3 is TGTGCCAGCAGTACGGGACAGGGGAATGGCTACACCTTC.

The chain couples TRBV6-5 to TRBJ2-2, with D tentatively TRBD1 (5 bases). The germline V gene encodes CDR1 MNHEY and CDR2 SVGAGI. The CDR3 consists of 14 residues. V lost 6 bases to trimming and J lost 4 bases, with 12 bases between them. The CDR3, as DNA: TGTGCCAGCAGCGGTAGGGGCGCCACCGGGGAGCTGTTTTTT. This codes for CASSGRGATGELFF.

The V call is TRBV25-1, the J call TRBJ1-5, with 8 bases that match TRBD1. The germline CDR1 and CDR2 sequences are MGHDK and SYGVNS. V gave up 4 bases and J gave up 5 bases; unmatched junction bases: 4. The CDR3 totals 14 residues. The CDR3 bases are TGTGCCAGCAGTGGCAGGGGGCGAGATCAGCCCCAGCATTTT. Translating gives CASSGRGRDQPQHF.

The chain combines TRBV19 with TRBJ1-5, with 7 nucleotides matching TRBD1. V was pared by 7 bases and J by 6 bases, with 12 bases of the junction left unmatched. Per the germline V gene, CDR1 is LNHDA and CDR2 is SQIVND (reference sequence). The CDR3 loop spans 15 amino acids. The DNA of the CDR3 is TGTGCCAGTACCCCACAACAGGGGTTGAGTCAGCCCCAGCATTTT. Translating it yields CASTPQQGLSQPQHF.

Many counts were recorded for this clone. The rearrangement joins TRBV5-4 to TRBJ2-5; 12 bases map to TRBD2. Germline V gives CDR1 SGHNT, CDR2 YYREEE (reference sequence). The CDR3 sequence is 15 residues long. The V gene end was trimmed by 4 bases and the J gene end by 5 bases; junction bases not matched to a gene: 6. The CDR3 DNA sequence: TGTGCCAGCAGCCCCCTAGCGGGGGGGCCGGAGACCCAGTACTTC. It codes for CASSPLAGGPETQYF. The full variable domain, completed using reference TRBV5-4 and TRBJ2-5, is ETGVTQSPTHLIKTRGQQVTLRCSSQSGHNTVSWYQQALGQGPQFIFQYYREEENGRGNFPPRFSGLQFPNYSSELNVNALELDDSALYLCASSPLAGGPETQYFGPGTRLLVL.

The chain combines TRBV9 with TRBJ2-5; D unclear. Trimming shortened V by 3 bases and J by 4 bases, and 13 bases separated the two germline ends. In germline, CDR1 is SGDLS, CDR2 YYNGEE. This CDR3 has 14 residues. The CDR3 coding sequence is TGTGCCAGCAGCGAAGGACCATTAGCAGAGACCCAGTACTTC. It translates to CASSEGPLAETQYF.

V and J are TRBV12-5 and TRBJ1-5, with a weak D call TRBD1 (6 bases). V was cut by 0 bases and J by 5 bases, with 14 bases left in between. There are 16 residues in the CDR3. Germline CDR1 reads LGHNT; CDR2 reads FRNRAP. The CDR3 reads CASGLVRGGPDQPQHF. CDR3 nucleotides: TGTGCTAGTGGTTTGGTCAGGGGAGGCCCCGATCAGCCCCAGCATTTT.

This clone was counted between two and nine times. This chain uses TRBV5-1 with TRBJ1-5; TRBD1 aligns across 8 bases. The germline V gene has CDR1 SGHRS and CDR2 YFSETQ. V trimming: 2 bases; J trimming: 4 bases; junction bases outside the gene matches: 2. This CDR3 comprises 14 residues. The DNA for the CDR3 is TGCGCCAGCAGCTTCGGGACAGGTAATCAGCCCCAGCATTTT. It yields the protein CASSFGTGNQPQHF.

The gene calls are TRBV18 and TRBJ1-2; 7 bases are a match to TRBD1. In germline, CDR1 is KGHSH, CDR2 LQKENI. V gave up 0 bases and J gave up 5 bases; unmatched junction bases: 0. The CDR3 is made up of 13 amino acids. CDR3 residues: CASSPPGQYGYTF. The CDR3 DNA reads as TGTGCCAGCTCACCACCGGGACAGTATGGCTACACCTTC.

The CDR3 protein is CASSEVQGPKYEQYF. CDR3 nucleotides: TGTGCCAGCAGTGAAGTCCAGGGGCCGAAATACGAGCAGTACTTC. V is TRBV6-1 and J is TRBJ2-7; TRBD1 might be the D (6 bases). Germline values: CDR1 MNHNS, CDR2 SASEGT. The ends were cut back, 1 base at V and 4 bases at J, with 14 bases in the middle. CDR3 size: 15 residues.